These 25 T cell receptor beta chains were all obtained from the same sample, sequenced in a study of blood T cell repertoires in COVID-19. Generated by immunoSEQ multiplex PCR, the TCRdb table keeps only in-frame clones and is missing some. The repertoire has approximately 100,000 clones, 81% of them found once; the top ten carry 10%. Sequencing used peripheral blood. The receptors were gathered from a human donor in a cohort sampled during active COVID-19.

A few counts support this clone. The CDR3 nucleotides read TGTGCCAGCAGTCCCCGGACTAGCGGGAGTAGTTACGAGCAGTACTTC. Its protein is CASSPRTSGSSYEQYF. V usage is TRBV27 and J usage is TRBJ2-7; 13 bases line up with TRBD2. Germline CDR1 is MNHEY and CDR2 is SMNVEV (reference sequence). V lost 5 bases to trimming and J lost 4 bases; unmatched junction nucleotides: 8. The CDR3 contains 16 residues.

The chain joins TRBV30 to TRBJ1-6; maybe TRBD1 (6 bases). There are 16 residues in the CDR3. V lost 3 bases to trimming and J lost 6 bases, with 18 bases between them. Germline-derived CDR1 and CDR2 are GTSNPN and SVGIG (reference sequence). The CDR3 sequence is CAWRDKPGAFNSPLHF. The DNA for the CDR3 is TGTGCCTGGAGGGATAAGCCAGGGGCGTTTAATTCACCCCTCCACTTT. Together with reference TRBV30 and TRBJ1-6, the CDR3 gives the full variable domain: SQTIHQWPATLVQPVGSPLSLECTVEGTSNPNLYWYRQAAGRGLQLLFYSVGIGQISSEVPQNLSASRPQDRQFILSSKKLLLSDSGFYLCAWRDKPGAFNSPLHFGNGTRLTVT.

The J gene is TRBJ2-5, the V gene TRBV13; D ambiguous. The germline CDR1 and CDR2 sequences are PRHDT and FYEKMQ (reference sequence). The CDR3 spans 12 residues. V was cut by 1 base and J by 3 bases, with 3 bases left in between. The CDR3 coding sequence is TGTGCCAGCAGCTTAGCGGAAGAGACCCAGTACTTC. Protein: CASSLAEETQYF. Filled out from reference TRBV13 and TRBJ2-5, the complete variable domain reads AAGVIQSPRHLIKEKRETATLKCYPIPRHDTVYWYQQGPGQDPQFLISFYEKMQSDKGSIPDRFSAQQFSDYHSELNMSSLELGDSALYFCASSLAEETQYFGPGTRLLVL.

The V call is TRBV5-6, the J call TRBJ1-2, with TRBD1 identical over 9 bases. V shed 5 bases and J 3 bases; nucleotides not matched to a gene: 2. This CDR3 is 13 amino acids long. CDR1 SGHDT and CDR2 YYEEEE come from the germline V gene. The CDR3 DNA sequence: TGTGCCAGCAGGTGGACAGGGGACTATGGCTACACCTTC. This codes for CASRWTGDYGYTF.

This chain links TRBV6-5 with TRBJ1-6, with 8 bases fitting TRBD1. Germline assignment: CDR1 MNHEY and CDR2 SVGAGI. The CDR3 spans 15 residues. With V trimmed by 6 bases and J by 5 bases, 6 bases remained unmatched. The CDR3 here is CASRKTGGNNSPLHF. CDR3 DNA: TGTGCCAGCAGAAAAACAGGGGGTAATAATTCACCCCTCCACTTT.

The rearrangement links TRBV5-1 to TRBJ2-2; D gene uncertain. The germline CDR1 and CDR2 sequences are SGHRS and YFSETQ. V lost 0 bases to trimming and J lost 3 bases, with 9 bases between them. This CDR3 spans 15 amino acids. The chain's CDR3 is CASSLDRGDTGELFF. CDR3 coding DNA: TGCGCCAGCAGCTTGGATAGAGGCGACACCGGGGAGCTGTTTTTT.

For this clone: It is unclear where the CDR3 begins or ends on the DNA, so no DNA is shown, and the CDR3 is as TCRdb lists it. The V gene is TRBV6-5, the J gene TRBJ1-5; the table's D call, TRBD1, has no DNA check behind it. The CDR3 is 15 residues long, ends included. Per the germline V gene, CDR1 is MNHEY and CDR2 is SVGAGI. The chain's CDR3 is CASSTSTGPNQPQHF.

V usage is TRBV30 and J usage is TRBJ1-5; 8 bases match TRBD1. The CDR3 has 13 amino acids. Germline CDR1 and CDR2: GTSNPN and SVGIG (reference sequence). V dropped 1 base and J dropped 10; count of bases not matched to a gene: 6. The CDR3 DNA sequence: TGTGCCTGGAGTGAACAGGGGGGGTTTCCCCAGCATTTT. Translating gives CAWSEQGGFPQHF.

This clone was recorded only once. The chain couples TRBV7-3 to TRBJ2-1, with 11 nucleotides matching TRBD2. V lost 5 bases, J lost 0 bases, and 12 bases stayed unmatched. Germline V gene sequence: CDR1 SGHTA, CDR2 FQGTGA. The CDR3 has 19 amino acids. The CDR3 DNA reads TGTGCCAGCAGCCCAGGACTAGCGGGCACTATTTACTCCTACAATGAGCAGTTCTTC. Residues: CASSPGLAGTIYSYNEQFF.

This clone was found a few times. This CDR3 reads CASSLSNRQTSTDTQYF. The CDR3 DNA is TGTGCCAGCAGCTTATCAAATCGACAGACTAGCACAGATACGCAGTATTTT. The V and J genes are TRBV7-2 and TRBJ2-3; D may be TRBD1 (5 bases). V lost 2 bases, J lost 0 bases, and 15 bases lay in between. The CDR3 contains 17 residues. Germline V gives CDR1 SGHTA, CDR2 FQGNSA.

The gene calls are TRBV5-1 and TRBJ1-5; 9 bases align to TRBD1. V shed 4 bases, J shed 6 bases, and the junction held 5 bases outside the gene matches. The CDR3 contains 14 residues. CDR1 and CDR2 (germline): SGHRS, YFSETQ. CDR3: CASSERQGGQPQHF. As DNA, the CDR3 is TGCGCCAGCAGCGAACGACAGGGGGGTCAGCCCCAGCATTTT.

V and J are TRBV7-9 and TRBJ2-5, with TRBD2 as a possible D gene (6 bases). The ends were cut back, 1 base at V and 8 bases at J, with 11 bases in the middle. The CDR3 length is 13 residues. CDR1 is SEHNR and CDR2 is FQNEAQ in the germline V gene (reference sequence). Here the CDR3 reads CASSLGAAGTQYF. The CDR3 nucleotides are TGTGCCAGCAGCTTAGGTGCGGCGGGAACCCAGTACTTC.

The chain is built from TRBV6-2 or TRBV6-3 and TRBJ2-7; 7 nucleotides line up with TRBD1. V lost 6 bases to trimming and J lost 5 bases; unmatched junction nucleotides: 1. Germline assignment: CDR1 MNHEY and CDR2 SVGEGT. The CDR3 sequence is 11 residues long. The CDR3 region is CASSDRDEQYF. The CDR3 DNA reads TGTGCCAGCAGCGACAGGGACGAGCAGTACTTC.

The CDR3 region is CAWSWGVLRDSYEQYF. As DNA, the CDR3 is TGTGCCTGGAGTTGGGGGGTTCTGCGGGACTCCTACGAGCAGTACTTC. V is TRBV30 and J is TRBJ2-7; maybe TRBD2 (6 bases). Trimming removed 2 bases from V and 0 bases from J, with 17 bases in between. This CDR3 comprises 16 residues. Per germline, CDR1 GTSNPN and CDR2 SVGIG (reference sequence).

In this sample, this clone turned up once. The rearrangement joins TRBV5-5 to TRBJ1-1; 9 nucleotides agree with TRBD1. Germline CDR1 and CDR2: SGHKS and YYEKEE (reference sequence). Trimming removed 0 bases from V and 5 bases from J; junction bases left unmatched: 11. This CDR3 is built from 17 residues. CDR3 DNA sequence: TGTGCCAGCAGCTTGGCGCCTGGACAGGGGCGCTCGACTGAAGCTTTCTTT. Its translation is CASSLAPGQGRSTEAFF. Full variable domain (missing parts from reference TRBV5-5 and TRBJ1-1): DAGVTQSPTHLIKTRGQQVTLRCSPISGHKSVSWYQQVLGQGPQFIFQYYEKEERGRGNFPDRFSARQFPNYSSELNVNALLLGDSALYLCASSLAPGQGRSTEAFFGQGTRLTVV.

This sequence joins TRBV30 and TRBJ1-4; D is unresolved. With 5 bases removed from V and 0 bases from J, the gap between germline ends came to 4 bases. Germline-derived CDR1 and CDR2 are GTSNPN and SVGIG (reference sequence). The CDR3 has 12 residues. CDR3 sequence reads: CAWAATNEKLFF. The CDR3 region has the DNA TGTGCCTGGGCGGCAACTAATGAAAAACTGTTTTTT.

The rearrangement joins TRBV6-5 to TRBJ2-7; TRBD2 is a possible D gene (7 bases). The germline V and J ends were trimmed by 10 bases and 2 bases, with 18 bases remaining between them. The germline V gene has CDR1 MNHEY and CDR2 SVGAGI. The CDR3 runs 14 residues. The CDR3 region has the DNA TGTGCCACCAGGGGAGGGATAGGACCCTACGAGCAGTACTTC. It yields the protein CATRGGIGPYEQYF.

The V and J genes are TRBV30 and TRBJ2-7, with 14 bases fitting TRBD2. The ends lost 1 base at V and 0 bases at J; junction bases unmatched: 2. The germline V gene encodes CDR1 GTSNPN and CDR2 SVGIG (reference sequence). The CDR3 sequence is 16 residues long. CDR3 residues: CAWSGTSGRSSYEQYF. For the CDR3, the DNA is TGTGCCTGGAGTGGGACTAGCGGGAGGAGCTCCTACGAGCAGTACTTC.

A few counts support this clone. The V gene is TRBV28, the J gene TRBJ1-5; tentatively, D is TRBD1 (5 bases). V lost 6 bases to trimming and J lost 1 base, with 13 bases between them. Germline CDR1 is MDHEN and CDR2 is SYDVKM. The CDR3 consists of 15 residues. CDR3 amino acids: CASSPGGGSNQPQHF. In DNA, the CDR3 is TGTGCCAGCAGCCCTGGGGGAGGGAGCAATCAGCCCCAGCATTTT.

The chain couples TRBV19 to TRBJ1-5; D is possibly TRBD1 (6 bases). The germline CDR1 and CDR2 sequences are LNHDA and SQIVND (reference sequence). V was shortened by 7 bases and J by 7 bases, with 11 bases between the two germline ends. The CDR3 loop spans 12 amino acids. The CDR3 protein is CASNFRGQPQHF. The CDR3 region has the DNA TGTGCCAGTAATTTCAGGGGCCAGCCCCAGCATTTT.

A word on this clone: A junction boundary mismatches the germline segment, possibly from a read error. V usage is TRBV7-3 and J usage is TRBJ2-7, with D possibly being TRBD1 (6 bases). Germline loops: CDR1 SGHTA, CDR2 FQGTGA. The CDR3 is 13 residues long. DNA of the CDR3: TGTGCCAGCAGCCTAACCAGGGGAGACGAGCAGTACTTC. It translates to CASSLTRGDEQYF.

V usage is TRBV3-1 (or the pseudogene TRBV3-2) and J usage is TRBJ2-7; 14 positions match TRBD2. Germline V gene lookup returns CDR1 LGHDT and CDR2 YNNKEL (reference sequence). Germline trimming cut 3 bases from V and 2 bases from J; bases unmatched to any gene: 3. This CDR3 is 16 amino acids long. The CDR3 reads CASSQGLAGDTYEQYF. The CDR3 coding sequence is TGTGCCAGCAGCCAGGGACTAGCGGGAGATACCTACGAGCAGTACTTC.

The chain combines TRBV19 with TRBJ2-7; D is possibly TRBD1 (5 bases). Between the trimmed V and J ends, which lost 3 bases and 4 bases, there was a span of 19 bases. The germline CDR1 and CDR2 sequences are LNHDA and SQIVND (reference sequence). There are 16 residues in the CDR3. CDR3 loop: CASSMDLGQSTYEQYF. In DNA form, the CDR3 reads TGTGCCAGTAGTATGGATCTGGGGCAGAGTACTTACGAGCAGTACTTC.

The rearrangement joins TRBV28 to TRBJ2-3; possible D gene TRBD2, 5 bases. The CDR3 contains 13 residues. Looked up from germline, CDR1 is MDHEN and CDR2 is SYDVKM. The V and J ends lost 8 bases and 2 bases respectively, with 11 bases between them. The CDR3 DNA reads TGTGCCAGCTGGGAGCGGCCCACAGATACGCAGTATTTT. This sequence encodes CASWERPTDTQYF.

This clone was seen a single time. The chain recombines TRBV7-9 with TRBJ2-7, with D possibly TRBD2 on 5 matching bases. The germline V gene has CDR1 SEHNR and CDR2 FQNEAQ (reference sequence). This CDR3 spans 16 amino acids. V dropped 5 bases and J dropped 1 base, with 18 bases sitting between them. CDR3 bases: TGTGCCAGCAGCCCAATGGGAAGCGGAGCTTCCTACGAGCAGTACTTC. Amino acids: CASSPMGSGASYEQYF. Supplemented by reference TRBV7-9 and TRBJ2-7, the full variable domain reads DTGVSQNPRHKITKRGQNVTFRCDPISEHNRLYWYRQTLGQGPEFLTYFQNEAQLEKSRLLSDRFSAERPKGSFSTLEIQRTEQGDSAMYLCASSPMGSGASYEQYFGPGTRLTVT.